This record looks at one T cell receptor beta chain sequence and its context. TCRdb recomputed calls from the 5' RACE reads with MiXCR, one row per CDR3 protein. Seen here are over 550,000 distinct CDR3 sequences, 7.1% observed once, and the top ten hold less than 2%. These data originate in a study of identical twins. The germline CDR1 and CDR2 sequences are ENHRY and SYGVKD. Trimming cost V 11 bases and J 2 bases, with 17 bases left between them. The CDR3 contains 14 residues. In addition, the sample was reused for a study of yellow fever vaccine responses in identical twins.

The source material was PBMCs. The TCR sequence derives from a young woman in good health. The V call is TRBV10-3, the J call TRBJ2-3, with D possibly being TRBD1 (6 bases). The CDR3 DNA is TGTGCCTCCCGAGGGGGTCTGGACACAGATACGCAGTATTTT. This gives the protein CASRGGLDTDTQYF.